Sequencing of this TCR beta chain was carried out in a study of Tregs in tolerant kidney transplant recipients. Data came from immunoSEQ multiplex PCR; TCRdb stores just in-frame clones and leaves some out. The sample has around 85,000 clones; 91% are singletons. Germline assignment: CDR1 SGHRS and CDR2 YFSETQ. The CDR3 has 18 amino acids. V lost 4 bases, J lost 1 base, and 15 bases stayed unmatched. Specimen: Tregs from blood, collected before the transplant. V usage is TRBV5-1 and J usage is TRBJ1-1; TRBD1 agrees at 8 bases. The receptor was derived from a human donor who received a combined kidney and bone marrow transplant. The CDR3 DNA sequence: TGCGCCAGCAGCCGATCGCAGGGGGCCGTACCCAAGAACACTGAAGCTTTCTTT. Translating gives CASSRSQGAVPKNTEAFF.